This TCR beta chain was observed in a study of cytomegalovirus exposure and HLA in healthy donors. Germline V gives CDR1 SGHRS, CDR2 YFSETQ. The CDR3 has 16 amino acids. Losses at the gene ends were 3 bases for V and 1 base for J; bases not matched to a gene: 6. Study results and caveats: Analyses of presence/absence relied on an assumption of roughly uniform sequencing depth across donors. Later on, a genetic analysis was performed. It linked a missense variant in DCLRE1C with V- and J-gene trimming of TCR beta. In a later analysis, parvovirus B19, influenza, CMV and Epstein-Barr virus appeared linked to several top co-occurrence clusters. Researchers reported that three CMV-associated chains were confirmed in vitro as CMV antigen-specific.

13 Jbeta primers and 60 Vbeta primers were used for the PCR. The method was immunoSEQ multiplex PCR; TCRdb's version includes in-frame clones alone and lacks a portion of them. The sample shows about 170,000 clones, more than 70% of them seen only once. Of note for this clone: Its antigen is undetermined.

The chain combines TRBV5-1 with TRBJ2-3, with 9 bases aligning to TRBD1. The receptor's source is a male donor in good health and CMV-seronegative. Sequenced sample: PBMCs. The chain's CDR3 is CASSSLRTGGTDTQYF. Here the CDR3 DNA reads TGCGCCAGCAGCTCACTAAGGACAGGGGGCACAGATACGCAGTATTTT.